These T cell receptor beta chains were read from a single sample in a study of graft-versus-host responses after intestinal transplantation. Antigens of these TCRs are unknown. TCRdb's table, derived via immunoSEQ multiplex PCR, lists solely in-frame clones and lacks some. The data contain more than 95,000 clones, roughly nine tenths of them singletons. Here the sequenced sample was unstimulated CD4+ T cells sorted from spleen or lymph node cells, taken before intestinal transplant. The receptors derive from a human donor who received an intestinal transplant. Both conserved end residues are part of each CDR3. D genes are given only for firm matches.

V gene: TRBV5-1; J gene: TRBJ2-2; D gene: TRBD2; CDR3 protein: CASSLMGGGLQNTGELFF
V gene: TRBV5-4; J gene: TRBJ2-7; D gene: TRBD1; CDR3 protein: CASSKGTVYEQYF
V gene: TRBV27; J gene: TRBJ2-7; D gene: TRBD1; CDR3 protein: CASSTHGTGNYEQYF
V gene: TRBV7-2; J gene: TRBJ2-2; D gene: TRBD1; CDR3 protein: CASSSRQGDTGELFF
V gene: TRBV6-1; J gene: TRBJ2-7; D gene: TRBD1; CDR3 protein: CASSVGDRVSEQYF
V gene: TRBV15; J gene: TRBJ2-7; D gene: .; CDR3 protein: CATSRDRQDYEQYF
V gene: TRBV27; J gene: TRBJ2-6; D gene: .; CDR3 protein: CASSVRWSGANVLTF
V gene: TRBV5-1; J gene: TRBJ2-7; D gene: .; CDR3 protein: CASSYPNSYEQYF
V gene: TRBV19; J gene: TRBJ1-2; D gene: .; CDR3 protein: CASSITGTYGYTF
V gene: TRBV28; J gene: TRBJ1-5; D gene: .; CDR3 protein: CASSSRRGGNQPQHF
V gene: TRBV5-1; J gene: TRBJ2-1; D gene: TRBD1; CDR3 protein: CASSIQQGNNEQFF
V gene: TRBV29-1; J gene: TRBJ2-5; D gene: TRBD2; CDR3 protein: CSKTSGEETQYF
V gene: TRBV10-3; J gene: TRBJ1-1; D gene: .; CDR3 protein: CAIRPGGDQAFF
V gene: TRBV29-1; J gene: TRBJ2-4; D gene: .; CDR3 protein: CSVEDETGVDIQYF
V gene: TRBV27; J gene: TRBJ2-2; D gene: .; CDR3 protein: CASSLTPSGGPNTGELFF
V gene: TRBV5-4; J gene: TRBJ1-4; D gene: TRBD1; CDR3 protein: CASSLAGGNEKLFF
V gene: TRBV7-9; J gene: TRBJ2-5; D gene: .; CDR3 protein: CASSLGRGTGETQYF
V gene: TRBV19; J gene: TRBJ1-1; D gene: .; CDR3 protein: CASSIGRNTEAFF
V gene: TRBV28; J gene: TRBJ2-7; D gene: TRBD1; CDR3 protein: CASSLSGQGALEQYF
V gene: TRBV27; J gene: TRBJ2-7; D gene: TRBD1; CDR3 protein: CASSPTDRDPYEQYF
V gene: TRBV5-4; J gene: TRBJ1-2; D gene: .; CDR3 protein: CASSPQGLDGYTF
V gene: TRBV4-3; J gene: TRBJ2-5; D gene: TRBD2; CDR3 protein: CASSHVTSGIQETQYF
V gene: TRBV5-1; J gene: TRBJ2-3; D gene: .; CDR3 protein: CASSLFPQAGDTQYF
V gene: TRBV5-4; J gene: TRBJ2-1; D gene: TRBD2; CDR3 protein: CASSRLAGGLSNEQFF
V gene: TRBV6-1; J gene: TRBJ2-6; D gene: .; CDR3 protein: CASRVTGANVLTF
V gene: TRBV5-1; J gene: TRBJ1-1; D gene: TRBD1; CDR3 protein: CASSSRTGTNTEAFF
V gene: TRBV4-3; J gene: TRBJ1-1; D gene: TRBD1; CDR3 protein: CASSHGQGMNTEAFF
V gene: TRBV30; J gene: TRBJ1-2; D gene: .; CDR3 protein: CAWSGYRGYTF
V gene: TRBV18; J gene: TRBJ2-1; D gene: .; CDR3 protein: CASSWGGDEQFF